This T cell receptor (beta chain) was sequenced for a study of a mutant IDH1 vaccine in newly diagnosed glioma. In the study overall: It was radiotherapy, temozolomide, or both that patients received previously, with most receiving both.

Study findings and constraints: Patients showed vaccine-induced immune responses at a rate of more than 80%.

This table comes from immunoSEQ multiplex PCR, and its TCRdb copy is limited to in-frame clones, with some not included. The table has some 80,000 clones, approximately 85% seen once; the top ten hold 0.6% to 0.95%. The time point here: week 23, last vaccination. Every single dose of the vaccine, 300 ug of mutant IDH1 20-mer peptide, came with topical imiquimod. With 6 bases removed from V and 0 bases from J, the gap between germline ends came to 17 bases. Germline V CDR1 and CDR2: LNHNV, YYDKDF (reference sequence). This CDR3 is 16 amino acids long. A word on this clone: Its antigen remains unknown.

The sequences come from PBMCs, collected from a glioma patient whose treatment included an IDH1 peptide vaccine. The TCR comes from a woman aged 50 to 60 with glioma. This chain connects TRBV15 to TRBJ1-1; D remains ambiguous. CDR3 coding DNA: TGTGCCACCAGGTGGGGAGACTCTTTTATGAACACTGAAGCTTTCTTT. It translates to CATRWGDSFMNTEAFF.